These 27 T cell receptor beta chains share one sample of origin, sequenced in a study of patients and donors after allogeneic stem cell transplantation. TCRdb re-derived calls from the RT-PCR reads in MiXCR, one entry per CDR3 protein. Among about 230,000 distinct CDR3 sequences listed, 14% were seen once. Sequencing was done on a sample of blood, either unsorted or a sorted T cell fraction (not recorded which). The origin of the receptors is a human donor who was either an allogeneic HSCT recipient or a stem cell or donor lymphocyte infusion donor (not recorded which). It is not recorded whose cells these are; they may come from a transplant donor.

This clonotype was seen many times. The chain joins TRBV5-4 to TRBJ2-5; D perhaps matches TRBD2 (5 bases). Germline CDR1 is SGHNT and CDR2 is YYREEE (reference sequence). This CDR3 is 13 amino acids long. V was cut by 2 bases and J by 5 bases, with 10 bases left in between. For the CDR3, the DNA is TGTGCCAGCAGCTTTAGCGTTCAGGAGACCCAGTACTTC. It encodes CASSFSVQETQYF.

This clonotype has at least ten counts. The rearrangement joins TRBV7-2 to TRBJ1-5, with 7 bases lining up with TRBD1. Germline V gives CDR1 SGHTA, CDR2 FQGNSA. The CDR3 totals 15 residues. Losses at the gene ends were 2 bases for V and 1 base for J; bases not matched to a gene: 2. As DNA, the CDR3 is TGTGCCAGCAGCTTAAGACAGGGAAGCAATCAGCCCCAGCATTTT. Amino acid sequence: CASSLRQGSNQPQHF.

This clonotype was detected many times. In DNA, the CDR3 is TGCGCCAGCAGCTTGCCTACGAACACCGGGGAGCTGTTTTTT. It translates to CASSLPTNTGELFF. The gene calls are TRBV5-1 and TRBJ2-2; D call uncertain. The CDR3 has 14 amino acids. The germline CDR1 and CDR2 sequences are SGHRS and YFSETQ. Trimming pared 1 base from V and 0 bases from J, leaving 4 bases between.

This clonotype has just a few counts. The chain recombines TRBV12-3 or TRBV12-4 with TRBJ1-1; the D gene is possibly TRBD1 (5 bases). The CDR3 runs 14 residues. The ends were cut back, 3 bases at V and 1 base at J, with 9 bases in the middle. CDR3 sequence: CASSFRGGNTEAFF. CDR3 in DNA: TGTGCCAGCAGTTTCCGTGGGGGGAACACTGAAGCTTTCTTT.

The genes are TRBV6-1 and TRBJ1-5; a possible D gene is TRBD1 (6 bases). The CDR3 has 15 amino acids. The ends were cut back, 4 bases at V and 4 bases at J, with 14 bases in the middle. CDR1 MNHNS and CDR2 SASEGT come from the germline V gene. Here the CDR3 DNA reads TGTGCCAGCAGTGGGGGGCGGGGGGAGAATCAGCCCCAGCATTTT. It yields the protein CASSGGRGENQPQHF.

This clonotype was seen at least ten times. The CDR3 sequence is CSARDPAKPHEQYF. CDR3 sequence (DNA): TGCAGTGCTAGAGATCCGGCTAAACCGCACGAGCAGTACTTC. The chain is built from TRBV20-1 and TRBJ2-7, with D hard to call. CDR1 and CDR2 (germline): DFQATT, SNEGSKA (reference sequence). The V gene lost 0 bases and the J gene lost 5 bases, with 14 bases spanning the gap. This CDR3 contains 14 residues.

This clonotype was counted only a few times. CDR3 sequence reads: CASSGTGREDEKLFF. The CDR3 bases are TGTGCCAGCAGTGGCACAGGGAGGGAGGATGAAAAACTGTTTTTT. The V call is TRBV6-1, the J call TRBJ1-4, with a possible D match to TRBD1 (6 bases). In germline, CDR1 is MNHNS, CDR2 SASEGT. This CDR3 has 15 amino acids. Trimming stripped 4 bases from V and 6 bases from J, with 15 bases between.

The sample holds a few counts of this clonotype. The rearrangement links TRBV30 to TRBJ1-5, with D uncertain. The germline V gene encodes CDR1 GTSNPN and CDR2 SVGIG (reference sequence). V lost 3 bases, J lost 5 bases, and 11 bases lay in between. The length of the CDR3 is 13 residues. The DNA for the CDR3 is TGTGCCTGGAGAGGAGGGTTTGATCAGCCCCAGCATTTT. This codes for CAWRGGFDQPQHF.

V is TRBV5-5 and J is TRBJ2-1; no definite D call. The CDR3 is 14 residues long. Trimming shortened V by 4 bases and J by 7 bases, and 15 bases separated the two germline ends. Germline V gene lookup returns CDR1 SGHKS and CDR2 YYEKEE (reference sequence). This CDR3 is CASSLSRLSNEQFF. In DNA, the CDR3 is TGTGCCAGCAGCCTAAGCCGGCTTAGTAATGAGCAGTTCTTC.

The V gene is TRBV7-8, the J gene TRBJ2-3; the D gene is possibly TRBD2 (5 bases). The CDR3 length is 19 residues. Germline CDR1 and CDR2: SGHVS and FQNEAQ. The V gene lost 2 bases and the J gene lost 4 bases, with 25 bases spanning the gap. The CDR3 reads CASSLRNRDPGRVADTQYF. The DNA for the CDR3 is TGTGCCAGCAGCTTACGGAACCGGGATCCCGGGCGGGTAGCAGATACGCAGTATTTT.

There are a few counts of this clonotype. The chain couples TRBV20-1 to TRBJ2-7; D possibly corresponds to TRBD1 (6 bases). Trimming pared 6 bases from V and 2 bases from J, leaving 14 bases between. Germline V CDR1 and CDR2: DFQATT, SNEGSKA (reference sequence). This CDR3 comprises 13 residues. In nucleotides, the CDR3 is TGCAGTGCCCAGGGGCAGACTACCTACGAGCAGTACTTC. It codes for CSAQGQTTYEQYF.

This clonotype was seen once. The J gene is TRBJ2-5, the V gene TRBV15, with 13 bases lining up with TRBD2. J gave up 2 bases and V 2 bases, and 5 bases lay outside the gene matches. Germline lookup yields CDR1 LNHNV and CDR2 YYDKDF (reference sequence). The CDR3 has 17 residues. The CDR3 sequence is CATSRRTSGRAQETQYF. DNA of the CDR3: TGTGCCACCAGCAGAAGAACTAGCGGGAGGGCGCAAGAGACCCAGTACTTC.

The sample holds many counts of this clonotype. This chain links TRBV5-5 with TRBJ2-1; unclear D gene. Trimming shortened V by 4 bases and J by 0 bases, and 11 bases separated the two germline ends. Per germline, CDR1 SGHKS and CDR2 YYEKEE (reference sequence). The CDR3 has 15 residues. CDR3 region: CASSRIRSSYNEQFF. The CDR3 bases are TGTGCCAGCAGCCGTATACGAAGCTCCTACAATGAGCAGTTCTTC.

This clonotype was observed a handful of times. The V gene is TRBV20-1, the J gene TRBJ1-2, with 7 bases that match TRBD1. J was trimmed by 3 bases and V by 5 bases; bases with no gene match: 3. CDR3 length equals 12 residues. The germline V gene encodes CDR1 DFQATT and CDR2 SNEGSKA (reference sequence). CDR3 residues: CSAGGTDYGYTF. CDR3 nucleotides: TGCAGTGCTGGCGGGACAGACTATGGCTACACCTTC.

Comments on this clonotype: A much larger clonotype is one base distant, so this may be a read error. CDR3 DNA: TGTGCCAGCTCCACCGACAGGGGAGGAACCTGGGAGCTGTTTTTT. It yields the protein CASSTDRGGTWELFF. The chain combines TRBV12-3 or TRBV12-4 with TRBJ2-2, with 8 positions matching TRBD1. This CDR3 has 15 amino acids. V shed 8 bases, J shed 9 bases, and the junction held 14 bases outside the gene matches.

The chain uses TRBV7-8 and TRBJ1-5; 7 bases match TRBD1. The germline gives CDR1 SGHVS, CDR2 FQNEAQ. CDR3 length equals 16 residues. V was clipped by 5 bases and J by 9 bases; unmatched bases: 16. The CDR3 loop is CASSHARQGGLRPQHF. Written as DNA, the CDR3 is TGTGCCAGCAGCCACGCTCGACAGGGAGGCTTGAGGCCCCAGCATTTT.

This clonotype was picked up many times. The chain carries TRBV19 and TRBJ1-1; 8 nucleotides align to TRBD1. Germline CDR1 LNHDA, CDR2 SQIVND (reference sequence). The CDR3 runs to 15 residues. The V segment lost 4 bases and the J segment 0 bases; nucleotides outside the gene matches: 4. CDR3 in DNA: TGTGCCAGTAGTAATTCAGGGGGCTTGAACACTGAAGCTTTCTTT. It specifies CASSNSGGLNTEAFF.

This clonotype was detected ten times or more. The chain joins TRBV7-6 to TRBJ2-4; TRBD2 might be the D (6 bases). V was shortened by 6 bases and J by 6 bases, with 18 bases between the two germline ends. Looked up from germline, CDR1 is SGHVS and CDR2 is FNYEAQ. The CDR3 consists of 15 residues. The DNA for the CDR3 is TGTGCCAGCAGTTCCTCGGGTTTGGGGGGAAACATTCAGTACTTC. It codes for CASSSSGLGGNIQYF.

This clonotype was found a few times. The chain recombines TRBV29-1 with TRBJ2-2; D is possibly TRBD1 (6 bases). Trimming removed 3 bases at V and 1 base at J, with 6 bases between. This CDR3 spans 13 amino acids. Germline V gene sequence: CDR1 SQVTM, CDR2 ANQGSEA. This CDR3 is CSVDRGNTGELFF. The CDR3 coding sequence is TGCAGCGTTGACAGGGGGAACACCGGGGAGCTGTTTTTT.

This chain joins TRBV4-3 and TRBJ2-6, with D possibly matching TRBD1 (6 bases). Germline V gene data show CDR1 as LGHNA and CDR2 as YSLEER. V was cut by 3 bases and J by 0 bases, with 9 bases left in between. The CDR3 covers 16 residues. The CDR3 DNA follows: TGCGCCAGCAGCCAGGACAGTCACTCTGGGGCCAACGTCCTGACTTTC. It translates to CASSQDSHSGANVLTF.

The chain carries TRBV6-4 and TRBJ1-5; 7 bases align to TRBD1. CDR1 MRHNA and CDR2 SNTAGT come from the germline V gene. CDR3 length: 15 residues. The junction had 3 bases not matched to a gene; V was cut back by 1 base and J by 3 bases. The CDR3 DNA reads as TGTGCCAGCAGTGACTGGACAGGCGACAATCAGCCCCAGCATTTT. As protein: CASSDWTGDNQPQHF.

V is TRBV7-2 and J is TRBJ1-4, with no clear D. Trimming took 5 bases from V and 0 from J, leaving 16 bases between them. Per the germline V gene, CDR1 is SGHTA and CDR2 is FQGNSA. The CDR3 is 17 amino acids. The CDR3 here is CASSPGSLKATNEKLFF. The CDR3 DNA is TGTGCCAGCAGCCCGGGATCCTTGAAAGCAACTAATGAAAAACTGTTTTTT.

V is TRBV21-1 and J is TRBJ2-7; the D call in the table, TRBD1, was not verified against the DNA. TRBV21-1 is a pseudogene locus. The CDR3 is 12 residues long. CDR3 coding DNA: TGTGCCAGCAGCAAGGGGGGTTACGAGCAGTACTTC. It codes for CASSKGGYEQYF.

Many counts were recorded for this clonotype. The chain is built from TRBV6-1 and TRBJ1-3; D is ambiguous. Between the trimmed V and J ends, which lost 2 bases and 9 bases, there was a span of 11 bases. This CDR3 spans 13 amino acids. CDR1 is MNHNS and CDR2 is SASEGT in the germline V gene. CDR3: CASSESIQTTIYF. CDR3 sequence (DNA): TGTGCCAGCAGTGAATCGATCCAAACCACCATATATTTT.

This clonotype came up a few times. This chain uses TRBV5-5 with TRBJ1-5; 7 bases line up with TRBD1. With V trimmed by 4 bases and J by 5 bases, 6 bases remained unmatched. The CDR3 is made up of 14 amino acids. CDR1 and CDR2 from the germline V gene are SGHKS and YYEKEE (reference sequence). The CDR3, as DNA: TGTGCCAGCAGCCCGGACAGGAGGGATCAGCCCCAGCATTTT. It specifies CASSPDRRDQPQHF.

A note on this clonotype: One junction end does not reproduce the germline sequence, and a read error may be involved. The V gene is TRBV20-1, the J gene TRBJ1-3; a weak D match, TRBD1 (5 bases). Germline CDR1 is DFQATT and CDR2 is SNEGSKA (reference sequence). The CDR3 has 13 residues. CDR3 bases: TGCAGTGCTGAAGGGACGTCTGGAAACACCACATATTTT. Its protein product is CSAEGTSGNTTYF.

This clonotype has more than one count but fewer than ten. The chain uses TRBV20-1 and TRBJ1-1, with D unclear. Germline V gives CDR1 DFQATT, CDR2 SNEGSKA (reference sequence). With 6 bases removed from V and 0 bases from J, the gap between germline ends came to 5 bases. The length of the CDR3 is 11 residues. The CDR3 nucleotides read TGCAGTGCCCCCCTGAACACTGAAGCTTTCTTT. It yields the protein CSAPLNTEAFF.